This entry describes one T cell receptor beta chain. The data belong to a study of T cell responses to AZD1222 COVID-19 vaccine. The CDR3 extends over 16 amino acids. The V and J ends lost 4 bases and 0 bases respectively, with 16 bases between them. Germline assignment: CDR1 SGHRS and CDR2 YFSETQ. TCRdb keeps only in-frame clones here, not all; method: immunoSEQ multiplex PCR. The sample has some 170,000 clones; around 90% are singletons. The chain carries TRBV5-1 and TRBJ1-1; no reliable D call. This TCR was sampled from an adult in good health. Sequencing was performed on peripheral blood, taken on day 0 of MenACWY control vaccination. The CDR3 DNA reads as TGCGCCAGCAGCCCCCGAGCCGGTCAACTGAACACTGAAGCTTTCTTT. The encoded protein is CASSPRAGQLNTEAFF.